These 16 T cell receptor beta chains were sequenced from one sample in a study of blood T cell repertoires in COVID-19. TCRdb's table, derived via immunoSEQ multiplex PCR, lists solely in-frame clones and lacks some. The sample includes tens of thousands of clones, over 75% of them seen just once. Sequencing used peripheral blood. These receptors originate from an older woman with acute or convalescent COVID-19.

This clone showed up just a few times. This chain joins TRBV5-6 and TRBJ1-2, with 7 nucleotides matching TRBD1. Trimming cost V 5 bases and J 4 bases; bases outside gene matches: 11. Germline values: CDR1 SGHDT, CDR2 YYEEEE. The length of the CDR3 is 15 residues. CDR3 region: CASSYTAGTAYGYTF. As DNA, the CDR3 is TGTGCCAGCAGTTATACCGCCGGGACAGCCTATGGCTACACCTTC.

The chain recombines TRBV12-3 or TRBV12-4 with TRBJ2-5, with D uncertain. Trimming stripped 2 bases from V and 3 bases from J, with 7 bases between. The CDR3 runs to 13 residues. CDR3 sequence: CASSLNSKETQYF. DNA for the CDR3: TGTGCCAGCAGTTTAAACAGCAAAGAGACCCAGTACTTC.

The chain has TRBV2 and TRBJ2-1; 10 bases are shared with TRBD2. V shed 6 bases, J shed 6 bases, and the junction held 8 bases outside the gene matches. The CDR3 runs to 15 residues. CDR1 and CDR2 (germline): SNHLY, FYNNEI. CDR3 nucleotides: TGTGCCAGCAGGAGGGAGGCTAGCGGGAGCAATGAGCAGTTCTTC. As protein: CASRREASGSNEQFF.

The rearrangement links TRBV7-3 to TRBJ2-2, with a possible D match to TRBD2 (6 bases). Germline loops: CDR1 SGHTA, CDR2 FQGTGA. The CDR3 is made up of 17 amino acids. V dropped 5 bases and J dropped 1 base, with 17 bases sitting between them. In DNA form, the CDR3 reads TGTGCCAGCAGCGCCAAGGTGGGGGGAATGAACACCGGGGAGCTGTTTTTT. Its protein is CASSAKVGGMNTGELFF.

The chain recombines TRBV7-2 with TRBJ2-7, with TRBD2 matching 9 bases. This CDR3 has 15 amino acids. V lost 5 bases and J lost 1; bases outside the gene matches: 6. Germline-derived CDR1 and CDR2 are SGHTA and FQGNSA. The chain's CDR3 is CASSPGGGASYEQYF. As DNA, the CDR3 is TGTGCCAGCAGCCCTGGCGGGGGGGCATCCTACGAGCAGTACTTC. The whole variable domain, remainder taken from reference TRBV7-2 and TRBJ2-7, is GAGVSQSPSNKVTEKGKDVELRCDPISGHTALYWYRQSLGQGLEFLIYFQGNSAPDKSGLPSDRFSAERTGGSVSTLTIQRTQQEDSAVYLCASSPGGGASYEQYFGPGTRLTVT.

The V call is TRBV7-8, the J call TRBJ1-3; D is unclear. This CDR3 is built from 17 residues. With 5 bases removed from V and 0 bases from J, the gap between germline ends came to 17 bases. Germline CDR1 reads SGHVS; CDR2 reads FQNEAQ. CDR3 loop: CASSVGTQTISGNTIYF. The CDR3 DNA reads TGTGCCAGCAGCGTGGGTACCCAGACAATCTCTGGAAACACCATATATTTT.

This chain uses TRBV29-1 with TRBJ1-1; D remains ambiguous. This CDR3 region has 10 residues. Germline CDR1 SQVTM, CDR2 ANQGSEA. In nucleotides, the CDR3 is TGCGGTGCCGGGAGGGATGAAGCTTTCTTT. Translated, it gives CGAGRDEAFF.

This chain links TRBV12-3 or TRBV12-4 with TRBJ2-3, with D possibly being TRBD2 (6 bases). This CDR3 spans 13 amino acids. Trimming pared 1 base from V and 9 bases from J, leaving 11 bases between. This chain's CDR3 is CASSLDSGITQYF. The CDR3, as DNA: TGTGCCAGCAGTTTAGATAGCGGAATAACGCAGTATTTT.

The rearrangement uses TRBV9 and TRBJ2-2; the match to TRBD2 covers 9 bases. V was clipped by 2 bases and J by 7 bases; unmatched bases: 15. Per the germline V gene, CDR1 is SGDLS and CDR2 is YYNGEE. The length of the CDR3 is 18 residues. The CDR3 loop reads CASSVGPSRAGGHGELFF. In nucleotides, the CDR3 is TGTGCCAGCAGCGTGGGACCTAGTCGGGCGGGAGGGCACGGGGAGCTGTTTTTT.

The rearrangement uses TRBV28 and TRBJ1-3; TRBD1 might be the D (5 bases). The length of the CDR3 is 16 residues. Germline V gives CDR1 MDHEN, CDR2 SYDVKM. V lost 5 bases and J lost 8, with 22 bases in between. Here the CDR3 DNA reads TGTGCCAGCAGTCGCGTGAAGCAGGGAGGTGGGGACACCATATATTTT. It codes for CASSRVKQGGGDTIYF.

This clone was found a few times. The chain recombines TRBV28 with TRBJ1-1, with 7 nucleotides matching TRBD1. In germline, CDR1 is MDHEN, CDR2 SYDVKM. V dropped 6 bases and J dropped 4; count of bases not matched to a gene: 11. The CDR3 spans 15 residues. The CDR3 bases are TGTGCCAGCAGAAGCGAGGGGGCGGCGTCCACTGAAGCTTTCTTT. Translating gives CASRSEGAASTEAFF.

V and J are TRBV28 and TRBJ1-5; D uncertain. This CDR3 has 16 residues. V shed 4 bases and J shed 3 bases, with 16 bases lying between them. Germline V CDR1 and CDR2: MDHEN, SYDVKM. The CDR3 loop is CASSSREHGPNQPQHF. The CDR3 DNA reads TGTGCCAGCAGTTCCCGGGAGCACGGACCCAATCAGCCCCAGCATTTT.

The rearrangement uses TRBV7-9 and TRBJ1-6; D is perhaps TRBD1 (6 bases). Per the germline V gene, CDR1 is SEHNR and CDR2 is FQNEAQ (reference sequence). The CDR3 is made up of 15 amino acids. V gave up 6 bases and J gave up 7 bases, with 16 bases separating them. The CDR3 here is CASSRPGDGNSPLHF. Here the CDR3 DNA reads TGTGCCAGCAGTCGACCAGGGGACGGGAATTCACCCCTCCACTTT.

The J gene is TRBJ1-1, the V gene TRBV5-1; D uncertain. V lost 5 bases to trimming and J lost 4 bases, with 24 bases between them. The length of the CDR3 is 17 residues. The germline gives CDR1 SGHRS, CDR2 YFSETQ. The CDR3 bases are TGCGCCAGCAGTCAAACGACTACCAGCCGTTCCTCCACTGAAGCTTTCTTT. It specifies CASSQTTTSRSSTEAFF.

The genes are TRBV10-1 and TRBJ2-5; TRBD1 matches at 8 bases. Germline V gives CDR1 WNHNN, CDR2 SYGVQD (reference sequence). This CDR3 is built from 15 residues. Trimming at V came to 4 bases and at J to 6 bases, leaving 10 bases not matched to a gene. The CDR3 sequence: CASSGDRGETKTQYF. The CDR3 nucleotides are TGCGCCAGCAGTGGAGACAGGGGTGAAACGAAGACCCAGTACTTC.

A single count supports this clone. The gene calls are TRBV7-2 and TRBJ2-5; D is possibly TRBD2 (7 bases). Germline V gene data show CDR1 as SGHTA and CDR2 as FQGNSA. V was cut by 5 bases and J by 0 bases, with 16 bases left in between. The CDR3 has 16 amino acids. CDR3 sequence (DNA): TGTGCCAGCAGCAATGGGGGGGGGCCGTACCAAGAGACCCAGTACTTC. Residues: CASSNGGGPYQETQYF.